This T cell receptor (beta chain) was profiled in a study of immune evolution from preneoplasia to lung adenocarcinoma. Method: immunoSEQ multiplex PCR; TCRdb's copy keeps in-frame clones and lacks some. The sample consists of about 7,600 clones, around 80% of them appearing once. Each case's diagnosis was confirmed by two pathologists on H&E. Study-level results: Normal lung had highest clonality; later lesions appeared denser, more diverse.

As concerns this clone: Its cognate antigen is unknown.

The sequence derives from a person between 65 and 79 years old with lung adenocarcinoma. Sequenced input: FFPE adjacent normal lung tissue.

The DNA of the CDR3 is TGTGCCAGCAGCTTAGCTAGCGGGGGGATCGGGGAGCTGTTTTTT. Residues: CASSLASGGIGELFF. The genes are TRBV7-3 and TRBJ2-2, with 11 nucleotides matching TRBD2. CDR1 SGHTA and CDR2 FQGTGA come from the germline V gene. Trimming removed 2 bases from V and 7 bases from J; junction bases left unmatched: 3. CDR3 length: 15 amino acids.